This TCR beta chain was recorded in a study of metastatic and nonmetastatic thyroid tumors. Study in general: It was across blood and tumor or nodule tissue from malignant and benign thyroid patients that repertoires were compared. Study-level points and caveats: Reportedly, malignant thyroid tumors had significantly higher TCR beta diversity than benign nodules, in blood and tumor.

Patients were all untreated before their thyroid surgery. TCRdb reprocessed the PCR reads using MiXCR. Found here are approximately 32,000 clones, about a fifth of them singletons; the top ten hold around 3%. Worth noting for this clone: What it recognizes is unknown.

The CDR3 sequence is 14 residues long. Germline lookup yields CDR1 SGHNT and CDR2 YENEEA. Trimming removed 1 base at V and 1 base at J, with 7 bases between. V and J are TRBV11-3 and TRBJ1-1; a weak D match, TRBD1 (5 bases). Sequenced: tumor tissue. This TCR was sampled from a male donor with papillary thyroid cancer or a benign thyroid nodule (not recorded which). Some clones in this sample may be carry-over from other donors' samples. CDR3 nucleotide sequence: TGTGCCAGCAGCTTAGTGGGGGAGAACACTGAAGCTTTCTTT. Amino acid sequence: CASSLVGENTEAFF. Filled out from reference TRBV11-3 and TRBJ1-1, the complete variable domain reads EAGVVQSPRYKIIEKKQPVAFWCNPISGHNTLYWYLQNLGQGPELLIRYENEEAVDDSQLPKDRFSAERLKGVDSTLKIQPAELGDSAVYLCASSLVGENTEAFFGQGTRLTVV.